These T cell receptor beta chains were read from a single sample in a study of early T cells in non-severe SARS-CoV-2 infection. TCRdb re-analysed the 5' RACE reads in MiXCR, keeping a single row per CDR3 protein. The sample holds some 64,000 distinct CDR3 sequences, less than 15% seen once. The specimen was whole blood. All receptors derive from an adult who was a healthcare worker with PCR-confirmed SARS-CoV-2 infection or an uninfected control (not recorded which). Each CDR3 is given with its conserved first and last residue. D genes are given only for firm matches. Size tells how often a clone was seen (once, few, many) or the class of an expanded clone, and some rows leave it out.

d_call	v_call	clone_size	j_call	cdr3_nt	cdr3_aa
NA	TRBV5-6	few	TRBJ2-2	TGTGCCAGCAGCAGAAACCGGGACAACTTCCCCGGGGAGCTGTTTTTT	CASSRNRDNFPGELFF
NA	TRBV29-1	NA	TRBJ2-1	TGCAGCGTTGGACGCGGAGACAATGAGCAGTTCTTC	CSVGRGDNEQFF
NA	TRBV27	many	TRBJ2-7	TGTGCCAGCAGATTCAATGAGGGCCACGAGCAGTACTTC	CASRFNEGHEQYF
TRBD1	TRBV4-2	few	TRBJ2-1	TGTGCCAGCAGCCAAGGGGACAGGGATAGCAATGAGCAGTTCTTC	CASSQGDRDSNEQFF
TRBD1	TRBV29-1	NA	TRBJ1-1	TGCAGCGTGACAGGGGCGGGAGGAGCTTTCTTT	CSVTGAGGAFF
TRBD2	TRBV11-2	few	TRBJ2-7	TGTGCCAGCAGCTTAAGTAGCGGGCCAAACCCGGACTCCTACGAGCAGTACTTC	CASSLSSGPNPDSYEQYF
NA	TRBV10-3	NA	TRBJ2-7	TGTGCCATCAGTGAGTCGATGCAGGGCTACGAGCAGTACTTC	CAISESMQGYEQYF
NA	TRBV12-2	NA	TRBJ1-1	TGTGCAAGTCGCTCTCCCGACACTGAAGCTTTCTTT	CASRSPDTEAFF
TRBD2	TRBV11-1	few	TRBJ2-1	TGTGCCAGCAGCTTAGTTGGCGGGAGGGCCAATGAGCAGTTCTTC	CASSLVGGRANEQFF
NA	TRBV29-1	few	TRBJ1-2	TGCAGCGTTGACACAGGGTTGGGCTTTAACTATGGCTACACCTTC	CSVDTGLGFNYGYTF
NA	TRBV7-8	few	TRBJ1-3	TGTGCCAGCAGTTACCAGGGGTTCGGCTCTGGAAACACCATATATTTT	CASSYQGFGSGNTIYF
TRBD1	TRBV7-9	NA	TRBJ1-1	TGTGCCAGCGGGCCTTTCGTGGCGGGACAGGAAGCTTTCTTT	CASGPFVAGQEAFF
NA	TRBV5-1	NA	TRBJ2-5	TGCGCCAGCAGCAAAGGACAATACGAGACCCAGTACTTC	CASSKGQYETQYF
TRBD1	TRBV7-2	few	TRBJ2-7	TGTGCCAGCAGCTCCCGGGGGACAGGGATAACTTCCTACGAGCAGTACTTC	CASSSRGTGITSYEQYF
TRBD2	TRBV28	NA	TRBJ2-3	TGTGCCAGCAGTTTCGGGGGGAGTCTTAGCACAGATACGCAGTATTTT	CASSFGGSLSTDTQYF
NA	TRBV5-1	few	TRBJ2-7	TGCGCCAGCAGCTTATCCCCGAGGGCCTACGAGCAGTACTTC	CASSLSPRAYEQYF
TRBD1	TRBV10-3	few	TRBJ1-5	TGTGCCATCAGTGCCTCCGGGACAGGGGGAGGGCAGCCCCAGCATTTT	CAISASGTGGGQPQHF
NA	TRBV28	many	TRBJ1-1	TGTGCCAGCAGTTTGCGGGGGTTCACCGTGAACACTGAAGCTTTCTTT	CASSLRGFTVNTEAFF
NA	TRBV5-6	many	TRBJ2-3	TGTGCCAGCAGCTTGTGGGGCGGGTCCACAGATACGCAGTATTTT	CASSLWGGSTDTQYF
NA	TRBV29-1	few	TRBJ2-7	TGCAGCGTTGGAGAGGGCTACGAGCAGTACTTC	CSVGEGYEQYF
TRBD2	TRBV5-1	NA	TRBJ2-6	TGCGCCAGCAGCTTGACTAGCGGGAAGGCTGGGGCCAACGTCCTGACTTTC	CASSLTSGKAGANVLTF
NA	TRBV6-2/TRBV6-3	NA	TRBJ1-2	TGTGCCAGCAGTCCACCGACAATTACCTATGGCTACACCTTC	CASSPPTITYGYTF
TRBD2	TRBV6-2/TRBV6-3	NA	TRBJ2-2	TGTGCCAGCAGTTCTAGCGGCTACGGGGAGCTGTTTTTT	CASSSSGYGELFF
NA	TRBV6-6	NA	TRBJ2-1	TGTGCCAGCCGCTTACCGACTAGGGATGAGCAGTTCTTC	CASRLPTRDEQFF
NA	TRBV6-5	few	TRBJ2-3	TGTGCCAGCAGGGTAGGAGTTAGTCAAGATACGCAGTATTTT	CASRVGVSQDTQYF
NA	TRBV29-1	NA	TRBJ2-7	TGCAGCGTCCAGAGGGCGGGTCCCTACGAGCAGTACTTC	CSVQRAGPYEQYF
TRBD1	TRBV29-1	NA	TRBJ2-7	TGCAGCGGCCGGGACAGCGGCTACGAGCAGTACTTC	CSGRDSGYEQYF
TRBD1	TRBV29-1	many	TRBJ2-7	TGCAGCGTGAACGGACAGGGGGTTACTGACGAGCAGTACTTC	CSVNGQGVTDEQYF
NA	TRBV7-3	many	TRBJ2-1	TGTGCCAGCAGCTTAAGGACTAACAATGAGCAGTTCTTC	CASSLRTNNEQFF
NA	TRBV28	NA	TRBJ1-2	TGTGCCAGCACCTCCAACCCCTATGGCTACACCTTC	CASTSNPYGYTF
NA	TRBV7-2	NA	TRBJ2-3	TGTGCCAGCAGCTTAGCAATTCCAGATACGCAGTATTTT	CASSLAIPDTQYF
NA	TRBV3-1	many	TRBJ2-2	TGTGCCAGCAGCCAGCCCACCGGGGAGCTGTTTTTT	CASSQPTGELFF
NA	TRBV28	few	TRBJ2-5	TGTGCCAGCAGCAAAACCGACCAGGGGAAGACCCAGTACTTC	CASSKTDQGKTQYF
NA	TRBV7-7	many	TRBJ2-6	TGTGCTAGCTCACCCCGACCTGGAGGTGGGGCCAACGTCCTGACTTTC	CASSPRPGGGANVLTF
NA	TRBV7-2	NA	TRBJ2-3	TGTGCCAGCAGCCCCCCGCCGGGTGGTACGCAGTATTTT	CASSPPPGGTQYF
NA	TRBV13	NA	TRBJ1-6	TGTGCCAGCAGCGCCCAGAATTCACCCCTCCACTTT	CASSAQNSPLHF
TRBD1	TRBV7-9	NA	TRBJ1-5	TGTGCCAGCAGCTTAGCGGGGACAGGGGCGGGACAGCCCCAGCATTTT	CASSLAGTGAGQPQHF
NA	TRBV5-5	NA	TRBJ2-2	TGTGCCAGCAGCTTGTGGTCGAGGGCCGGGGAGCTGTTTTTT	CASSLWSRAGELFF
TRBD2	TRBV28	NA	TRBJ2-7	TGTGCCAGCGGGACTAGCGGGTCTGTCACCTACGAGCAGTACTTC	CASGTSGSVTYEQYF
NA	TRBV6-1	few	TRBJ1-1	TGTGCCAGCAGTGCACTCCGGGCCGACAACACTGAAGCTTTCTTT	CASSALRADNTEAFF
NA	TRBV14	few	TRBJ1-2	TGTGCCAGCAGCCATACAGATAACTATGGCTACACCTTC	CASSHTDNYGYTF
NA	TRBV7-9	many	TRBJ2-3	TGTGCCAGCAGCTCCAGGGGCGGAAGCACAGATACGCAGTATTTT	CASSSRGGSTDTQYF
TRBD1	TRBV10-3	many	TRBJ2-1	TGTGCCACTCGACAGGGTAACAATGAGCAGTTCTTC	CATRQGNNEQFF
NA	TRBV28	NA	TRBJ2-7	TGTGCCAGCAGTTTGGCGATTGCCTACGAGCAGTACTTC	CASSLAIAYEQYF
NA	TRBV7-2	NA	TRBJ2-1	TGTGCCAGCAGCCCTGGGGCAGGGCGGGTCCACAATGAGCAGTTCTTC	CASSPGAGRVHNEQFF
NA	TRBV10-3	NA	TRBJ2-1	TGTGCCATCAGTAGAGGGACAGAGCAGTTCTTC	CAISRGTEQFF
NA	TRBV12-3/TRBV12-4	many	TRBJ2-2	TGTGCCATCGAACGCCGGACAGTGAACACCGGGGAGCTGTTTTTT	CAIERRTVNTGELFF
TRBD1	TRBV6-2/TRBV6-3	NA	TRBJ2-7	TGTGCCAGCAGTTCCGGGACAGGGAAGCCCCATCCCTACGAGCAGTACTTC	CASSSGTGKPHPYEQYF
TRBD1	TRBV20-1	few	TRBJ1-2	TGCAGTGCTAGAGTCCCCATGACAGGGTTGGGCTACACCTTC	CSARVPMTGLGYTF
TRBD2	TRBV27	many	TRBJ2-5	TGTGCCAGCAAGCTAGCGGGAGGATGGGAGACCCAGTACTTC	CASKLAGGWETQYF
NA	TRBV6-4	few	TRBJ2-2	TGTGCCAGCAGTGACAGGGGCACCGGGGAGCTGTTTTTT	CASSDRGTGELFF
NA	TRBV12-5	many	TRBJ1-1	TGTGCTATCTTAAGTGGGCTGAACACTGAAGCTTTCTTT	CAILSGLNTEAFF
TRBD2	TRBV20-1	many	TRBJ2-1	TGCAGTGCTAGTGGGCTAGCGGGAGTAAGGGGGAATGAGCAGTTCTTC	CSASGLAGVRGNEQFF
TRBD1	TRBV3-1	NA	TRBJ1-2	TGTGCCAGCAGCAGGGACAGGGGGACGGGTGGCTACACCTTC	CASSRDRGTGGYTF
NA	TRBV4-1	NA	TRBJ2-3	TGCGCCAGCAGCCTGGTTTTTATTAATAGCCGCAGCACAGATACGCAGTATTTT	CASSLVFINSRSTDTQYF
TRBD2	TRBV5-5	NA	TRBJ2-3	TGTGCCAGCAGCCTCGGGGAGGGGTGGGCAGATACGCAGTATTTT	CASSLGEGWADTQYF
NA	TRBV11-1	NA	TRBJ2-1	TGTGCCAGCAGCTCCCGCGGCGGGGACTACAATGAGCAGTTCTTC	CASSSRGGDYNEQFF
NA	TRBV6-5	NA	TRBJ1-3	TGTGCCAGCATGAATCTGGAAAACACCATATATTTT	CASMNLENTIYF
NA	TRBV4-2	few	TRBJ2-1	TGTGCCAGCAGCCAAGGTCTAGTCCTGGTCGCTGAGCAGTTCTTC	CASSQGLVLVAEQFF